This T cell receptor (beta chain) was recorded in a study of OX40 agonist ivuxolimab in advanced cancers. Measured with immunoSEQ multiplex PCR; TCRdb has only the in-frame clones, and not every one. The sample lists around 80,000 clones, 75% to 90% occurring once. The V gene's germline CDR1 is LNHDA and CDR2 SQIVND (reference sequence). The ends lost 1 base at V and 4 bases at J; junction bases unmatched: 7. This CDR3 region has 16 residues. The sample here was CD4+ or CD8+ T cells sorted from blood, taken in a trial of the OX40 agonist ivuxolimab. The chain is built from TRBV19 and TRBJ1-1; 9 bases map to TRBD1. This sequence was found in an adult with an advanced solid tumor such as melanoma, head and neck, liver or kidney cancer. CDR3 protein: CASSIGTGDLGTEAFF. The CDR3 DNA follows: TGTGCCAGTAGTATAGGGACAGGGGATCTTGGCACTGAAGCTTTCTTT.